Listed here is a single TCR beta chain. Per the original methods: Estimation of nucleated cell counts relied on the amplification of reference gene primers. The table came from immunoSEQ multiplex PCR; TCRdb's copy has only in-frame clones and leaves some out. V and J calls and clone size follow that table, whereas D and trimming were derived from the DNA. The table lists 100,000 or so clones, about 85% of them singletons. The sample is drawn from a study of blood T cell repertoires in COVID-19. Study-level background: Acute-phase and convalescent COVID-19 samples originated in the United States, Italy and Spain.

Sequencing used peripheral blood. The TCR sequence derives from a woman in her sixties or seventies with active or convalescent COVID-19.

The CDR3 is CASSQETGSHSEQYF. CDR3 in DNA: TGTGCCAGCAGCCAAGAGACAGGGTCCCACAGCGAGCAGTACTTC. This chain uses TRBV4-2 with TRBJ2-7; the match to TRBD1 covers 7 bases. The CDR3 extends over 15 amino acids. Germline CDR1 is LGHNA and CDR2 is YNFKEQ. With 0 bases clipped from V and 6 bases from J, the junction kept 8 bases outside the gene matches.